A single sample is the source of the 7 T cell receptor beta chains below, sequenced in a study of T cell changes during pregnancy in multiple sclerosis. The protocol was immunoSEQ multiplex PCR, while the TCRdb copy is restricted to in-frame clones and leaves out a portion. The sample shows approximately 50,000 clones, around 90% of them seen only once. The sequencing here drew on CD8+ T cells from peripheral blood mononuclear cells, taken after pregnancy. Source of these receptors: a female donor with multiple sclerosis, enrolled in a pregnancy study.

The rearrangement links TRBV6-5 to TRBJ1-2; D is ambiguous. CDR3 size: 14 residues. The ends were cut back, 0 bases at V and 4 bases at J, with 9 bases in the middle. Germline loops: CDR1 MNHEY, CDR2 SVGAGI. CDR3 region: CASSYSAGGYGYTF. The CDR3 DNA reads TGTGCCAGCAGTTACTCAGCCGGCGGCTATGGCTACACCTTC.

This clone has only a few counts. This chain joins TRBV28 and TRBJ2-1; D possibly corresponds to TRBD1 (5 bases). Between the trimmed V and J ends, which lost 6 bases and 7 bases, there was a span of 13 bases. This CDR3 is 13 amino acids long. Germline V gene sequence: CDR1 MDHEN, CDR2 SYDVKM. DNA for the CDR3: TGTGCCAGCAGACCTCCAGGGTTTAATGAGCAGTTCTTC. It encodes CASRPPGFNEQFF.

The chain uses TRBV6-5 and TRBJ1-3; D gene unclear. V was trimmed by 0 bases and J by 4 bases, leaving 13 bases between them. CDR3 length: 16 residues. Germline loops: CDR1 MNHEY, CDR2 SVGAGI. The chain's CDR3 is CASSYSRLNEGNTIYF. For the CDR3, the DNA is TGTGCCAGCAGTTACTCGCGCCTAAATGAGGGAAACACCATATATTTT.

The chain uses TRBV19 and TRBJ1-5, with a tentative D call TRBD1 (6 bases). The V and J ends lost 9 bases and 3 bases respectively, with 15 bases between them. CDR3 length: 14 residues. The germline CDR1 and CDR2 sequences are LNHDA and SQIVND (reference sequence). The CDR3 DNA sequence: TGTGCCAGCCAAATCCGGGACAACAATCAGCCCCAGCATTTT. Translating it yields CASQIRDNNQPQHF.

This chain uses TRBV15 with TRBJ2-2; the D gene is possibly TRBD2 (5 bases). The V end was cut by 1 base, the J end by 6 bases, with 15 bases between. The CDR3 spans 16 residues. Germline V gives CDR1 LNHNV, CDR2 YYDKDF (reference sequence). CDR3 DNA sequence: TGTGCCACCAGCAGAGCGAATACCGGACTGTCCGGGGAGCTGTTTTTT. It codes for CATSRANTGLSGELFF.

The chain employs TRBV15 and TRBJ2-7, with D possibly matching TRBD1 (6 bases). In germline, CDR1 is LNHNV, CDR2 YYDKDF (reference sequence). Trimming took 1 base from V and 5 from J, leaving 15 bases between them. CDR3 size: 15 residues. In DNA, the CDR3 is TGTGCCACCAGCAGAGCTCGGGGACAAGAAAACGAGCAGTACTTC. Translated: CATSRARGQENEQYF.

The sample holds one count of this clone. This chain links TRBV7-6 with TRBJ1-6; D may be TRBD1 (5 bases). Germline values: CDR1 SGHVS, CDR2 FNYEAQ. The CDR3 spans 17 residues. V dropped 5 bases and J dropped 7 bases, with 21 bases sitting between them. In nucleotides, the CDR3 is TGTGCCAGCAGCCTACGGGACTCCCTGGGGGAGAATTCACCCCTCCACTTT. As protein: CASSLRDSLGENSPLHF. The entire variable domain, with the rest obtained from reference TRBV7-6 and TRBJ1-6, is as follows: GAGVSQSPRYKVTKRGQDVALRCDPISGHVSLYWYRQALGQGPEFLTYFNYEAQQDKSGLPNDRFSAERPEGSISTLTIQRTEQRDSAMYRCASSLRDSLGENSPLHFGNGTRLTVT.